The clone carrying this T cell receptor (beta chain) was counted ten times or more. The antigen remains undetermined. This sample is drawn from a study of T cells after yellow fever vaccination. Points from the study as a whole: Subsequent to the booster, the majority of primary-vaccination clones reappeared (less than 97% CD4, 85% to 90% CD8).

Each CDR3 protein gets one entry after TCRdb re-called the 5' RACE reads with MiXCR. The sample includes over 200,000 distinct CDR3 sequences, roughly 6.3% of them seen just once. CDR3 length: 15 residues. Germline CDR1 DFQATT, CDR2 SNEGSKA (reference sequence). The V segment lost 6 bases and the J segment 2 bases; nucleotides outside the gene matches: 13. The material was CD4+ T cells sorted from PBMCs, obtained on the day of the yellow fever booster vaccination. The chain has TRBV20-1 and TRBJ2-7; the match to TRBD2 covers 7 bases. This TCR was recovered from a man aged 30-40 years who received the YFV17D yellow fever vaccine. The CDR3 DNA sequence: TGCAGTGCCAACCCCGGGAGCGGGAAGACCTACGAGCAGTACTTC. It codes for CSANPGSGKTYEQYF.